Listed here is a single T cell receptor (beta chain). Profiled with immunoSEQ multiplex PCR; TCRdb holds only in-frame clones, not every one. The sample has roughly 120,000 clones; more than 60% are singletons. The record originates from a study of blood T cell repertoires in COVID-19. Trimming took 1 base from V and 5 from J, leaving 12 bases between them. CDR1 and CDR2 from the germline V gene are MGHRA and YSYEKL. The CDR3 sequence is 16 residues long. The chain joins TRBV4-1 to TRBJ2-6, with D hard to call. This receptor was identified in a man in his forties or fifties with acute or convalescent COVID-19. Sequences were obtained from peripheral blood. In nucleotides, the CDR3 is TGCGCCAGCAGCCAAGTAGAGGATCTCCGGGCCAACGTCCTGACTTTC. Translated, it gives CASSQVEDLRANVLTF.